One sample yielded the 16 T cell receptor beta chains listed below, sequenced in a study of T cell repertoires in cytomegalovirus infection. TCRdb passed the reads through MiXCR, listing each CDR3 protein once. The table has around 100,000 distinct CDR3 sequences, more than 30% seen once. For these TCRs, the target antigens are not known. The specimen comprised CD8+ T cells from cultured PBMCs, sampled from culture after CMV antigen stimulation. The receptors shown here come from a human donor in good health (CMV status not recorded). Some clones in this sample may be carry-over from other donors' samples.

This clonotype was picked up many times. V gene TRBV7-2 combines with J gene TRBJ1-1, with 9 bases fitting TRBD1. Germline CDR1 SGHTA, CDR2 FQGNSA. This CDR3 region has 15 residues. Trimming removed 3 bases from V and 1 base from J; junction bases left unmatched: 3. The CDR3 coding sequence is TGTGCCAGCAGCTTGACAGGGGGTCCGAACACTGAAGCTTTCTTT. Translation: CASSLTGGPNTEAFF.

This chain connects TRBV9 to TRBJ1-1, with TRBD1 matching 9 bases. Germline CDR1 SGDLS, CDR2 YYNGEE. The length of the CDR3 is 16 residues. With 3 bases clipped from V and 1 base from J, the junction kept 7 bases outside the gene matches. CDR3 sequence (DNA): TGTGCCAGCAGCGCCCGACAGGGGGAAACGAACACTGAAGCTTTCTTT. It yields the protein CASSARQGETNTEAFF.

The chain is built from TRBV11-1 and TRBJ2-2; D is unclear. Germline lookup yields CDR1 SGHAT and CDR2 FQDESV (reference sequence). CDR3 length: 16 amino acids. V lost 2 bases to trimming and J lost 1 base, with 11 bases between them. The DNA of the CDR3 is TGTGCCAGCAGCTTAAGGTTTCCAGAGAACACCGGGGAGCTGTTTTTT. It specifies CASSLRFPENTGELFF.

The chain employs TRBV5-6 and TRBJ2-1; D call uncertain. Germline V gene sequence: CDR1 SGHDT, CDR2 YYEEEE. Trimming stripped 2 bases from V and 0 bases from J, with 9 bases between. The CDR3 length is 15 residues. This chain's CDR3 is CASSFPELSYNEQFF. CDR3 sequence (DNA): TGTGCCAGCAGCTTCCCAGAGCTCTCCTACAATGAGCAGTTCTTC.

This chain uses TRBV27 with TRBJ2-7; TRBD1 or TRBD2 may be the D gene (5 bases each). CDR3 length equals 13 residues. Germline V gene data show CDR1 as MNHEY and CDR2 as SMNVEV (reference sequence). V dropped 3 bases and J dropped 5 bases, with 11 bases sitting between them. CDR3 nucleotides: TGTGCCAGCAGTTTGGGACCGGCGAACGAGCAGTACTTC. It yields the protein CASSLGPANEQYF.

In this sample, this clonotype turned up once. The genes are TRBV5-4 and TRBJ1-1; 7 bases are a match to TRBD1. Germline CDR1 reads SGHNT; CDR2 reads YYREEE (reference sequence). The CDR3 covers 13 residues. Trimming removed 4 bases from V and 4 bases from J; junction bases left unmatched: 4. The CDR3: CASSRQGGTEAFF. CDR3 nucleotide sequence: TGTGCCAGCAGCAGACAGGGAGGCACTGAAGCTTTCTTT.

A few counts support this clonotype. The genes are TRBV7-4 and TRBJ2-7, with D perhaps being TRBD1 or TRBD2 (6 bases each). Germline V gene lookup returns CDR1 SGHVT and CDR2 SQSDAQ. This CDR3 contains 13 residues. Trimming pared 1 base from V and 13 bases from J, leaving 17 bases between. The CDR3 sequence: CASSLGGTFEGYF. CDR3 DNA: TGTGCCAGCAGCTTAGGCGGGACATTCGAAGGTTACTTC. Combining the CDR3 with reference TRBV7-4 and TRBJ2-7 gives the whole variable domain GAGVSQSPRYKVAKRGRDVALRCDSISGHVTLYWYRQTLGQGSEVLTYSQSDAQRDKSGRPSGRFSAERPERSVSTLKIQRTEQGDSAVYLCASSLGGTFEGYFGPGTRLTVT.

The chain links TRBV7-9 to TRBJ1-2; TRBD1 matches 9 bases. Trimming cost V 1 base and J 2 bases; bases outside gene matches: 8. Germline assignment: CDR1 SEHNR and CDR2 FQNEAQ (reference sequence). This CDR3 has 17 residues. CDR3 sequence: CASSLVQGATPNYGYTF. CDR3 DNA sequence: TGTGCCAGCAGCTTAGTACAGGGGGCAACACCCAACTATGGCTACACCTTC.

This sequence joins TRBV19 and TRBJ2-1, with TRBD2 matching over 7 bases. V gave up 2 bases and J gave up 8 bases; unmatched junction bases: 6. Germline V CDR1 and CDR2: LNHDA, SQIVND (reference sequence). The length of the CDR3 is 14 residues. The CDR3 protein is CASSIWGGGDEQFF. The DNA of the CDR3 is TGTGCCAGTAGTATATGGGGGGGAGGGGATGAGCAGTTCTTC.

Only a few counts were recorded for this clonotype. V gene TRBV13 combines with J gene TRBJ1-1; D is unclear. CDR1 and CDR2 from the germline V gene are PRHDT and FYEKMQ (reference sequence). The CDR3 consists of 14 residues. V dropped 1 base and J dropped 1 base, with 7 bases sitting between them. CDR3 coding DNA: TGTGCCAGCAGCTTAGTTCGGGCGAACACTGAAGCTTTCTTT. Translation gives CASSLVRANTEAFF.

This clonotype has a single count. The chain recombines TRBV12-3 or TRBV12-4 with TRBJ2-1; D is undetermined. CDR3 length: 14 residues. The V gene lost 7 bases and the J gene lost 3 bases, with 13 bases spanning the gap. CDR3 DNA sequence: TGTGCCAGCACCCAGGACGGAAACTACAATGAGCAGTTCTTC. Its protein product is CASTQDGNYNEQFF.

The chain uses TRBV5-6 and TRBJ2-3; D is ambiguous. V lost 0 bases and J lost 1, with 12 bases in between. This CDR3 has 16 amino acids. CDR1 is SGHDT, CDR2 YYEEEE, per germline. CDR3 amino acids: CASSLGTSRGTDTQYF. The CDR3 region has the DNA TGTGCCAGCAGCTTGGGTACCAGCCGGGGCACAGATACGCAGTATTTT.

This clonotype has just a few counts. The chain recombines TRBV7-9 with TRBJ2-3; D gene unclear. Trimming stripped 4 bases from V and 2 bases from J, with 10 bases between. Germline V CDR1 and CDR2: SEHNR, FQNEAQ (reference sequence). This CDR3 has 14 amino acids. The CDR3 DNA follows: TGTGCCAGCAGCTGGGATAGGGACACAGATACGCAGTATTTT. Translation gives CASSWDRDTDTQYF.

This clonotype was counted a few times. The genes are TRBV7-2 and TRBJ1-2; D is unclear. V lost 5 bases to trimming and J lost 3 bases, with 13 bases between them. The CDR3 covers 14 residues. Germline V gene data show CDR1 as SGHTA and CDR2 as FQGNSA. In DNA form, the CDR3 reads TGTGCCAGCAGCCCCCCCCCGGGTGACTATGGCTACACCTTC. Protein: CASSPPPGDYGYTF.

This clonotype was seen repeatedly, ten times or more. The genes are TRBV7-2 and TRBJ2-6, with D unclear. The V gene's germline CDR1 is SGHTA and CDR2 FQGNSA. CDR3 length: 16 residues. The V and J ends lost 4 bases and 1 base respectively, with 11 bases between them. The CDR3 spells CASSYVGVSGANVLTF. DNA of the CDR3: TGTGCCAGCAGCTATGTAGGCGTTTCTGGGGCCAACGTCCTGACTTTC.

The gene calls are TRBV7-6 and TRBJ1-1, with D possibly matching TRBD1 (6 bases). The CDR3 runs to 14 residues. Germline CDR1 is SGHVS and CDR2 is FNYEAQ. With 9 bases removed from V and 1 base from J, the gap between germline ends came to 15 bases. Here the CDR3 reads CASQQGAGNTEAFF. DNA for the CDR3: TGTGCCAGTCAACAGGGTGCAGGGAACACTGAAGCTTTCTTT.